The source of this TCR beta chain is a study of beta chain features in type 1 diabetes. All of the isolated RNA was reverse transcribed, so expressed TCRB transcripts were sequenced. Sequencing was performed with immunoSEQ multiplex PCR; in TCRdb, only in-frame clones are kept and a portion is missing. Of approximately 40,000 clones in the sample, about 50% were seen once. Study-wide results and caveats: Diminished insertions and augmented deletions at VDJ junctions characterized type 1 diabetes patients.

V lost 2 bases to trimming and J lost 3 bases, with 7 bases between them. The CDR3 is made up of 13 amino acids. The germline CDR1 and CDR2 sequences are SGHTA and FQGNSA. In the case of this clone: What it binds is unknown.

Sample: stem cell memory CD4+ T cells from blood. The chain carries TRBV7-2 and TRBJ1-1; D call uncertain. The origin of this receptor is a woman aged 25 to 39 in good health. The CDR3: CASSLYLDTEAFF. The CDR3 coding sequence is TGTGCCAGCAGCTTATATTTAGACACTGAAGCTTTCTTT.